Listed here are 17 T cell receptor beta chains from one sample, sequenced in a study of read filtering for tumor transcriptome and immune sequencing. Molecular barcoded adaptors covering alpha/delta and beta/gamma chains were used on roughly 400 ng RNA. TCRdb fed the reads into MiXCR, producing one record per CDR3 protein. The sample lists 35,000 to 50,000 distinct CDR3 sequences; about 12% were seen once. Sample: a population of CD138-negative cells sorted from bone marrow. These receptors were obtained from a donor at least 40 years old with multiple myeloma.

Ten or more counts support this clonotype. The chain couples TRBV29-1 to TRBJ2-2, with D perhaps matching TRBD2 (6 bases). V was cut by 6 bases and J by 5 bases, with 10 bases left in between. Germline assignment: CDR1 SQVTM and CDR2 ANQGSEA. The CDR3 is 12 residues long. CDR3 in amino acids: CSVTTSTGELFF. The CDR3, as DNA: TGCAGCGTGACGACTAGTACCGGGGAGCTGTTTTTT.

This clonotype was seen at least ten times. The CDR3 coding sequence is TGCGCCAGCAGCTCGCAACGGGAAAATTCACCCCTCCACTTT. It specifies CASSSQRENSPLHF. The rearrangement links TRBV5-1 to TRBJ1-6, with D hard to call. The CDR3 loop spans 14 amino acids. V lost 3 bases, J lost 7 bases, and 11 bases lay in between. Germline assignment: CDR1 SGHRS and CDR2 YFSETQ. The full variable domain, in which reference TRBV5-1 and TRBJ1-6 provide the parts outside the CDR3, is KAGVTQTPRYLIKTRGQQVTLSCSPISGHRSVSWYQQTPGQGLQFLFEYFSETQRNKGNFPGRFSGRQFSNSRSEMNVSTLELGDSALYLCASSSQRENSPLHFGNGTRLTVT.

This clonotype was seen many times. Relative to the germline gene, one junction end is altered; a read error may explain this. The chain links TRBV7-2 to TRBJ2-1, with D possibly called TRBD1 or TRBD2 (5 bases each). The CDR3 contains 14 residues. Per the germline V gene, CDR1 is SGHTA and CDR2 is FQGNSA. This CDR3 reads CASSLQPGTGEQFF. CDR3 nucleotide sequence: TGTGCTAGCAGCTTACAGCCCGGGACCGGTGAGCAGTTCTTC.

There are many counts of this clonotype. The chain is built from TRBV3-1 and TRBJ2-1; 10 bases are a match to TRBD2. The CDR3 covers 15 residues. V dropped 3 bases and J dropped 9; count of bases not matched to a gene: 8. Germline assignment: CDR1 LGHDT and CDR2 YNNKEL (reference sequence). CDR3 loop: CASSHKAGGRGEQFF. The CDR3, as DNA: TGTGCCAGCAGCCACAAAGCGGGGGGGCGGGGTGAGCAGTTCTTC.

A word on this clonotype: Likely a read error: the CDR3 ends without its conserved phenylalanine or tryptophan. No DNA is shown, since the ends of the CDR3 on it are uncertain; the CDR3 is the one TCRdb lists. The V gene is TRBV7-2, the J gene TRBJ2-1; TRBD1 is taken as the D call from the table, unchecked against the DNA. The CDR3 spans 15 amino acids, including both terminal residues. Germline V gives CDR1 SGHTA, CDR2 FQGNSA. The CDR3 here is CASSSDWGAVSEQLL.

In this sample, this clonotype turned up many times. This CDR3 reads CAISESLISTDTQYF. The CDR3, as DNA: TGTGCCATCAGTGAGTCGTTAATCAGCACAGATACGCAGTATTTT. The genes are TRBV10-3 and TRBJ2-3, with D hard to call. This CDR3 has 15 amino acids. Per the germline V gene, CDR1 is ENHRY and CDR2 is SYGVKD. Trimming pared 0 bases from V and 0 bases from J, leaving 7 bases between.

At least ten counts were recorded for this clonotype. This CDR3 reads CASSKQGPYTGELFF. CDR3 nucleotide sequence: TGTGCCAGCAGTAAACAGGGGCCATACACCGGGGAGCTGTTTTTT. V gene TRBV6-6 combines with J gene TRBJ2-2; TRBD1 aligns across 7 bases. The CDR3 runs to 15 residues. V shed 5 bases and J 3 bases; nucleotides not matched to a gene: 6. Germline assignment: CDR1 MNHNY and CDR2 SVGAGI (reference sequence).

This clonotype was seen ten or more times. V usage is TRBV5-1 and J usage is TRBJ2-7; D is possibly TRBD2 (5 bases). The germline V gene encodes CDR1 SGHRS and CDR2 YFSETQ. There are 12 residues in the CDR3. The V and J ends lost 2 bases and 3 bases respectively, with 6 bases between them. This chain's CDR3 is CASSFGGYEQYF. The CDR3 region has the DNA TGCGCCAGCAGCTTTGGAGGCTACGAGCAGTACTTC.

This clonotype was recorded only once. A much more abundant neighbour one base away suggests this may be a read error. The CDR3 sequence is CSLVGFEDYAF. The CDR3 DNA reads TGCAGCTTAGTGGGGTTTGAAGACTACGCCTTC. The chain is built from TRBV20-1 and TRBJ1-2; D gene unclear. The length of the CDR3 is 11 residues. Germline V lookup: CDR1 DFQATT, CDR2 SNEGSKA (reference sequence).

Regarding this clonotype: The conserved final phenylalanine or tryptophan is absent from the CDR3, which likely points to a read error. The rearrangement uses TRBV5-4 and TRBJ2-7, with D unclear. This CDR3 is built from 14 residues. V was pared by 3 bases and J by 3 bases, with 13 bases between. CDR1 and CDR2 from the germline V gene are SGHNT and YYREEE (reference sequence). CDR3 DNA: TGTGCCAGCAGCTCGCTCACCACCTACTACGAGCAGTACCTC. Translated, it gives CASSSLTTYYEQYL.

With respect to this clonotype: A clone one base away is much larger, so this may be a read error. The chain couples TRBV6-2 or TRBV6-3 to TRBJ2-7; 9 bases fit TRBD1. V lost 7 bases to trimming and J lost 2 bases; unmatched junction nucleotides: 6. This CDR3 contains 14 residues. Germline V gene lookup returns CDR1 MNHEY and CDR2 SVGEGT. CDR3 sequence: CASKKTGGPYEQYF. The CDR3 nucleotides are TGTGCCAGCAAGAAGACAGGGGGGCCCTACGAGCAGTACTTC.

A word on this clonotype: The conserved phenylalanine or tryptophan is not found at the CDR3 terminus, so this likely reflects a read error. This chain links TRBV3-1 with TRBJ2-1; 10 bases align to TRBD2. Per germline, CDR1 LGHDT and CDR2 YNNKEL (reference sequence). The CDR3 loop spans 14 amino acids. In nucleotides, the CDR3 is TGTGCCAGCAGGTCTAGCGGGGGTCACAACGAGCAGTTCTCC. Protein: CASRSSGGHNEQFS.

About this clonotype itself: A single base separates this from a much larger clone, so it may be a read error. The rearrangement uses TRBV6-5 and TRBJ1-5, with D tentatively TRBD1 (6 bases). Germline lookup yields CDR1 MNHEY and CDR2 SVGAGI. The CDR3 extends over 15 amino acids. The V end was cut by 5 bases, the J end by 7 bases, with 18 bases between. The CDR3 spells CASSNGRGAGQPQHF. In nucleotides, the CDR3 is TGTGCCAGCAGTAACGGACGGGGGGCGGGACAGCCCCAGCATTTT.

This clonotype has a count of ten or more. V gene TRBV7-9 combines with J gene TRBJ2-1; TRBD1 aligns across 9 bases. V shed 5 bases and J 9 bases; nucleotides not matched to a gene: 14. Germline loops: CDR1 SEHNR, CDR2 FQNEAQ (reference sequence). The CDR3 spans 16 residues. The CDR3 sequence is CASSITGTGRESEQFF. The CDR3 region has the DNA TGTGCCAGCAGCATTACCGGGACAGGGAGGGAGAGTGAGCAGTTCTTC. The complete variable domain, with remaining parts taken from reference TRBV7-9 and TRBJ2-1, reads DTGVSQNPRHKITKRGQNVTFRCDPISEHNRLYWYRQTLGQGPEFLTYFQNEAQLEKSRLLSDRFSAERPKGSFSTLEIQRTEQGDSAMYLCASSITGTGRESEQFFGPGTRLTVL.

This clonotype was recorded a few times. CDR3 sequence: CAAGAGPNYGYTF. The CDR3 DNA reads TGTGCCGCGGGGGCAGGCCCTAACTATGGCTACACCTTC. This chain connects TRBV19 to TRBJ1-2; a possible D gene is TRBD1 (6 bases). The germline V gene encodes CDR1 LNHDA and CDR2 SQIVND (reference sequence). The ends were cut back, 11 bases at V and 0 bases at J, with 13 bases in the middle. The length of the CDR3 is 13 residues.

This clonotype was recorded many times. The CDR3 spells CASRTEGETQYF. CDR3 in DNA: TGTGCCAGCAGGACCGAGGGGGAGACCCAGTACTTC. V and J are TRBV12-3 or TRBV12-4 and TRBJ2-5; possibly TRBD1 or TRBD2 for D (5 bases each). V gave up 6 bases and J gave up 5 bases, with 10 bases separating them. This CDR3 is 12 amino acids long.

At least ten counts were recorded for this clonotype. The chain couples TRBV20-1 to TRBJ2-6; D is uncertain. With 2 bases removed from V and 4 bases from J, the gap between germline ends came to 9 bases. Germline assignment: CDR1 DFQATT and CDR2 SNEGSKA (reference sequence). CDR3 size: 14 residues. In DNA form, the CDR3 reads TGCAGTGCTAGACCCCGAGCAGGGGCCAACGTCCTGACTTTC. It specifies CSARPRAGANVLTF.